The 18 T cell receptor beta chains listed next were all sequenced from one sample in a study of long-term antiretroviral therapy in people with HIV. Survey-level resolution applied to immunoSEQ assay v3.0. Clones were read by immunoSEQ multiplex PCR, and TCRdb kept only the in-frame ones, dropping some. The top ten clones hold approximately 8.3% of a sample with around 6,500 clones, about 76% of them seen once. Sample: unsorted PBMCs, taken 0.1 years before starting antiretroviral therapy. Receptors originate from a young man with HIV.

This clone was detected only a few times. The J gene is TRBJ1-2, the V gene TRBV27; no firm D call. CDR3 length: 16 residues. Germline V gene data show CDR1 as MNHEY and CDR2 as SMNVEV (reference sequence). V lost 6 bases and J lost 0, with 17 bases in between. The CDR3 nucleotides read TGTGCCAGCAGCCCGTTGGACGGCTCCTCTAACTATGGCTACACCTTC. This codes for CASSPLDGSSNYGYTF.

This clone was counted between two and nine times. This CDR3 reads CASGVFGINSPLHF. In nucleotides, the CDR3 is TGTGCCAGCGGAGTATTTGGCATTAATTCACCCCTCCACTTT. The V and J genes are TRBV28 and TRBJ1-6, with unresolved D. The ends were cut back, 8 bases at V and 6 bases at J, with 14 bases in the middle. Germline-derived CDR1 and CDR2 are MDHEN and SYDVKM. The CDR3 runs 14 residues.

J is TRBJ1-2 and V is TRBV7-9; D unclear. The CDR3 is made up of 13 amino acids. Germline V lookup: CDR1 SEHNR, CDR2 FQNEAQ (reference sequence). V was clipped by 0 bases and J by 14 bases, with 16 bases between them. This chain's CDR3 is CASSLANWPTSTF. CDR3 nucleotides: TGTGCCAGCAGCTTAGCTAATTGGCCCACGTCTACCTTC.

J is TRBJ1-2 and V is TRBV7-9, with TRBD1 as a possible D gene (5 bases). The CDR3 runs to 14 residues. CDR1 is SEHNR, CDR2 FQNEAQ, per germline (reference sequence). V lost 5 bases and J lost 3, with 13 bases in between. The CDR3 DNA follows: TGTGCCAGCAGCCCCACGGGGGGGGACTATGGCTACACCTTC. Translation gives CASSPTGGDYGYTF.

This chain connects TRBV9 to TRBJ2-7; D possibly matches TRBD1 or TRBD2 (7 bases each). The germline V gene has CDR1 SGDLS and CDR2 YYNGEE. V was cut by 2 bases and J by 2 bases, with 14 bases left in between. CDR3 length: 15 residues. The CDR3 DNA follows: TGTGCCAGCAGCGTCCAGGGGAGGGGGCCCTACGAGCAGTACGTC. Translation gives CASSVQGRGPYEQYV.

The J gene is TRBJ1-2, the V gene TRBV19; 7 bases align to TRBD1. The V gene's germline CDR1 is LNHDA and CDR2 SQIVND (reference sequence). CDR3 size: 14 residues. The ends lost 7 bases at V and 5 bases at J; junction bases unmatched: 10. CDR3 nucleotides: TGTGCCAGTACACACACAGGGGCGGATTATGGCTACACCTTC. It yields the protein CASTHTGADYGYTF.

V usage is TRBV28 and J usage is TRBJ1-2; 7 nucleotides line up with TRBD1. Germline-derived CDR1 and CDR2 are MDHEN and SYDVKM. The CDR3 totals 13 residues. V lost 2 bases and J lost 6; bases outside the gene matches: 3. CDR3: CASSLQQGDGYTF. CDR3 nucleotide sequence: TGTGCCAGCAGTTTACAGCAGGGGGATGGCTACACCTTC.

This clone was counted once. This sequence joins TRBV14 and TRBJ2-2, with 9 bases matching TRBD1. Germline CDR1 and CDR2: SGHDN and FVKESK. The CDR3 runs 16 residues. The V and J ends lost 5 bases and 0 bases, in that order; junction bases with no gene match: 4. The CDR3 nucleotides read TGTGCCAGCAGCGTCCGGGACAGGGCGAACACCGGGGAGCTGTTTTTT. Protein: CASSVRDRANTGELFF.

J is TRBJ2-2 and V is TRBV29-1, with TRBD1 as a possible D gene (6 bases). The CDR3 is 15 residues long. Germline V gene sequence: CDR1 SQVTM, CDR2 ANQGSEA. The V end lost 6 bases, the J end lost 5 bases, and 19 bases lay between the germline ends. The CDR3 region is CSVIGTPTGTGELFF. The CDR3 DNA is TGCAGCGTCATAGGGACCCCAACAGGGACCGGGGAGCTGTTTTTT.

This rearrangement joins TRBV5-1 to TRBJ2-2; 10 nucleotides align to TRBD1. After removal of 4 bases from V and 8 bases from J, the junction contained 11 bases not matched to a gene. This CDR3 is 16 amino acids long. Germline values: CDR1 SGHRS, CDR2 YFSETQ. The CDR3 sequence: CASSPQSRDRGGELFF. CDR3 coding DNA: TGCGCCAGCAGCCCCCAGTCCCGGGACAGGGGAGGGGAGCTGTTTTTT.

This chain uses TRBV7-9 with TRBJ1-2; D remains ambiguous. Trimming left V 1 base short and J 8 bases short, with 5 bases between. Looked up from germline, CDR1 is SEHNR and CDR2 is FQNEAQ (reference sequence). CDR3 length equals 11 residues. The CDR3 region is CASSLEQGYTF. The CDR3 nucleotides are TGTGCCAGCAGCTTAGAACAGGGCTACACCTTC.

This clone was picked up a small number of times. Written as DNA, the CDR3 is TGTGCCAGCTCCACCGGGATCGCGGGAATGAATGAGCAGTTCTTC. Protein: CASSTGIAGMNEQFF. The chain couples TRBV27 to TRBJ2-1, with D maybe TRBD2 (6 bases). CDR1 MNHEY and CDR2 SMNVEV come from the germline V gene (reference sequence). V gave up 8 bases and J gave up 7 bases, with 21 bases separating them. CDR3 length: 15 residues.

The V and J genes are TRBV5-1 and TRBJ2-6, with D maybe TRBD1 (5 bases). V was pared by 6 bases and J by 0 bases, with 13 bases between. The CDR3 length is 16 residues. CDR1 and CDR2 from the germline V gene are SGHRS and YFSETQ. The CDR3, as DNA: TGCGCCAGCACCTTCCAGGGAAACTCTGGGGCCAACGTCCTGACTTTC. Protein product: CASTFQGNSGANVLTF.

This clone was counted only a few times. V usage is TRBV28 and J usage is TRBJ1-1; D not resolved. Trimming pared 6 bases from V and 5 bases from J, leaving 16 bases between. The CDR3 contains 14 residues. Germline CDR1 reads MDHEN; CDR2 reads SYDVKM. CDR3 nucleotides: TGTGCCAGCAGGCTTCAGTGGGGAAGGACTGAAGCTTTCTTT. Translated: CASRLQWGRTEAFF. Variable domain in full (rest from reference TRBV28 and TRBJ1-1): DVKVTQSSRYLVKRTGEKVFLECVQDMDHENMFWYRQDPGLGLRLIYFSYDVKMKEKGDIPEGYSVSREKKERFSLILESASTNQTSMYLCASRLQWGRTEAFFGQGTRLTVV.

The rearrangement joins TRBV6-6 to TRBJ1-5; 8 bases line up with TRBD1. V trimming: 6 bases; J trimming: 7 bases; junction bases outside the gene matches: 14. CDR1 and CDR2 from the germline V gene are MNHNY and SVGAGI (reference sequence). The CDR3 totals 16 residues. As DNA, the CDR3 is TGTGCCAGCAGACGATTTACAGGTCAGGGGGCCCAGCCCCAGCATTTT. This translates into CASRRFTGQGAQPQHF.

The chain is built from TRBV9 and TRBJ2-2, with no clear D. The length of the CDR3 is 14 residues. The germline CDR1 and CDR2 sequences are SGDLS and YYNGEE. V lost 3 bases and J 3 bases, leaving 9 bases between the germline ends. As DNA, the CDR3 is TGTGCCAGCAGCGGGCGAGTATACACCGGGGAGCTGTTTTTT. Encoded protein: CASSGRVYTGELFF.

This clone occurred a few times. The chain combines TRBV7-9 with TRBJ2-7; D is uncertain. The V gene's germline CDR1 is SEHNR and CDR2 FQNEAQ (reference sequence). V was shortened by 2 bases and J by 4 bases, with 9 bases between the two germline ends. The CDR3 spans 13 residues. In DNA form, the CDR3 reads TGTGCCAGCAGCTTACCCCTAGGTTACGAGCAGTACTTC. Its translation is CASSLPLGYEQYF.

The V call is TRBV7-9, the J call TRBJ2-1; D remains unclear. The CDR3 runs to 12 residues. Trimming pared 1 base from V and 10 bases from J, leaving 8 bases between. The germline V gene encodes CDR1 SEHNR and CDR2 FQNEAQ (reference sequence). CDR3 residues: CASSLENGEQFF. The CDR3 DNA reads TGTGCCAGCAGCTTAGAAAATGGGGAGCAGTTCTTC.